The T cell receptor (beta chain) under discussion was sequenced for a study of blood T cell repertoires in COVID-19. In the study overall: From T cells, B-cell-depleted T cells, or PBMCs came the material, which was cDNA or gDNA.

This clone was detected only once. The participants were between roughly 18 and 89 years old and came from under 25 US areas. Cohorts were based on clinical histories the participants reported. Each exposed participant met a COVID-19 case in the 2 weeks preceding study entry. Produced via immunoSEQ multiplex PCR; TCRdb's table is partial and in-frame only. The sample lists some 300,000 clones, 85% to 95% occurring once. Trimming stripped 5 bases from V and 7 bases from J, with 8 bases between. CDR1 and CDR2 (germline): DFQATT, SNEGSKA (reference sequence). There are 10 residues in the CDR3. Sequencing was done on a sample of PBMCs or T cells enriched from blood (not recorded which). This receptor was taken from a woman between 25 and 40 years old who had been exposed to COVID-19. The chain has TRBV20-1 and TRBJ1-2, with unresolved D. The CDR3 here is CSAGEFGYTF. The CDR3 DNA follows: TGCAGTGCTGGGGAGTTTGGCTACACCTTC.